The next 15 T cell receptor beta chains were all read from a single sample in a study of blood T cell repertoires in COVID-19. Assay used: immunoSEQ multiplex PCR; TCRdb lists only in-frame clones, some missing. The table includes 300,000 to 400,000 clones, roughly 90% detected once. Sequencing was performed on peripheral blood. The receptors were sampled from a woman under 40 with COVID-19, enrolled during active disease.

V is TRBV2 and J is TRBJ1-4; TRBD1 might be the D (5 bases). Trimming cost V 5 bases and J 4 bases, with 14 bases left between them. The V gene's germline CDR1 is SNHLY and CDR2 FYNNEI. The CDR3 covers 15 residues. The CDR3 coding sequence is TGTGCCAGCAGTTCGGGGGAGGCGAGTAATGAAAAACTGTTTTTT. Amino acid sequence: CASSSGEASNEKLFF. The whole variable domain, remainder taken from reference TRBV2 and TRBJ1-4, is EPEVTQTPSHQVTQMGQEVILRCVPISNHLYFYWYRQILGQKVEFLVSFYNNEISEKSEIFDDQFSVERPDGSNFTLKIRSTKLEDSAMYFCASSSGEASNEKLFFGSGTQLSVL.

V is TRBV11-2 and J is TRBJ1-4; tentatively, D is TRBD1 (6 bases). Germline assignment: CDR1 SGHAT and CDR2 FQNNGV. CDR3 length: 17 residues. V lost 0 bases and J lost 7, with 18 bases in between. The DNA of the CDR3 is TGTGCCAGCAGCTTAGAGGGAAACAGGGTGGGCCCTGAAAAACTGTTTTTT. It specifies CASSLEGNRVGPEKLFF.

The chain is built from TRBV5-4 and TRBJ1-3; no clear D. Per germline, CDR1 SGHNT and CDR2 YYREEE (reference sequence). The CDR3 extends over 15 amino acids. The V and J ends lost 1 base and 5 bases respectively, with 13 bases between them. The CDR3 nucleotides read TGTGCCAGCAGCTTGCTGCCGCGGTTCCGAAACACCATATATTTT. It translates to CASSLLPRFRNTIYF.

J is TRBJ1-5 and V is TRBV27; a possible D gene is TRBD1 (6 bases). The CDR3 loop spans 16 amino acids. Germline CDR1 MNHEY, CDR2 SMNVEV (reference sequence). V was trimmed by 2 bases and J by 2 bases, leaving 13 bases between them. The CDR3 sequence is CASSLRGGLGNQPQHF. DNA of the CDR3: TGTGCCAGCAGTTTACGCGGGGGGCTTGGCAATCAGCCCCAGCATTTT.

The chain recombines TRBV11-3 with TRBJ2-1, with 7 bases that match TRBD2. Germline assignment: CDR1 SGHNT and CDR2 YENEEA. The CDR3 runs to 17 residues. The V segment lost 3 bases and the J segment 5 bases; nucleotides outside the gene matches: 13. Here the CDR3 reads CASSFGGGAGSNNEQFF. Written as DNA, the CDR3 is TGTGCCAGCAGCTTCGGGGGAGGGGCCGGTTCCAACAATGAGCAGTTCTTC.

J is TRBJ2-1 and V is TRBV6-5; 9 nucleotides agree with TRBD1. The CDR3 is 14 residues long. The junction had 6 bases not matched to a gene; V was cut back by 4 bases and J by 8 bases. Germline loops: CDR1 MNHEY, CDR2 SVGAGI. This CDR3 is CASSWDRVKDEQFF. For the CDR3, the DNA is TGTGCCAGCAGTTGGGACAGGGTAAAAGATGAGCAGTTCTTC.

This chain uses TRBV5-1 with TRBJ2-1, with a possible D match to TRBD2 (5 bases). With 6 bases removed from V and 8 bases from J, the gap between germline ends came to 18 bases. CDR3 length: 14 residues. The germline V gene encodes CDR1 SGHRS and CDR2 YFSETQ. CDR3 sequence reads: CASTLSTTGDEQFF. The CDR3 DNA reads TGCGCCAGCACCCTTTCGACCACCGGGGATGAGCAGTTCTTC.

The chain joins TRBV12-5 to TRBJ1-6, with 8 bases lining up with TRBD1. V trimming: 11 bases; J trimming: 9 bases; junction bases outside the gene matches: 12. Germline CDR1 and CDR2: LGHNT and FRNRAP. CDR3 length: 14 residues. The CDR3 sequence is CALKQGESSSPLHF. The CDR3 DNA follows: TGTGCTTTAAAACAGGGGGAGTCCAGTTCACCCCTCCACTTT.

This clone was found once. The J gene is TRBJ2-7, the V gene TRBV29-1; D may be TRBD1 (6 bases). V lost 0 bases, J lost 0 bases, and 12 bases lay in between. This CDR3 has 15 amino acids. Germline V gene sequence: CDR1 SQVTM, CDR2 ANQGSEA. CDR3 nucleotide sequence: TGCAGCGTTGAAGATAAGGAACAGGGCTCCTACGAGCAGTACTTC. It specifies CSVEDKEQGSYEQYF.

CDR3 sequence reads: CASSFTGGVLNEQFF. CDR3 sequence (DNA): TGTGCCAGCAGCTTCACAGGTGGTGTTTTGAATGAGCAGTTCTTC. The J gene is TRBJ2-1, the V gene TRBV7-2; the D gene is possibly TRBD1 (5 bases). The V gene's germline CDR1 is SGHTA and CDR2 FQGNSA. The V gene lost 3 bases and the J gene lost 7 bases, with 16 bases spanning the gap. There are 15 residues in the CDR3.

V is TRBV6-5 and J is TRBJ2-7; TRBD2 aligns across 8 bases. The CDR3 has 13 amino acids. Trimming at V came to 6 bases and at J to 4 bases, leaving 5 bases not matched to a gene. Germline CDR1 reads MNHEY; CDR2 reads SVGAGI. The CDR3 loop reads CASRLSGNYEQYV. In DNA, the CDR3 is TGTGCCAGCAGACTTAGCGGGAATTACGAGCAGTACGTC.

The chain combines TRBV10-1 with TRBJ1-1, with no clear D. V was trimmed by 2 bases and J by 1 base, leaving 5 bases between them. Germline V gene sequence: CDR1 WNHNN, CDR2 SYGVQD (reference sequence). The CDR3 length is 13 residues. The CDR3 sequence: CASSEGRNTEAFF. In DNA form, the CDR3 reads TGCGCCAGCAGTGAGGGCAGGAACACTGAAGCTTTCTTT.

This clone occurred a few times. The V gene is TRBV9, the J gene TRBJ2-1; 7 bases map to TRBD2. The trim removed 0 bases at V and 5 bases at J, leaving 2 bases unmatched. The CDR3 totals 14 residues. Per germline, CDR1 SGDLS and CDR2 YYNGEE. CDR3 protein: CASSVVGGNNEQFF. The DNA for the CDR3 is TGTGCCAGCAGCGTAGTGGGAGGGAACAATGAGCAGTTCTTC.

This chain connects TRBV6-5 to TRBJ2-1; 7 bases fit TRBD2. V was clipped by 6 bases and J by 7 bases; unmatched bases: 12. This CDR3 spans 15 amino acids. Looked up from germline, CDR1 is MNHEY and CDR2 is SVGAGI. The CDR3 loop reads CASRGGDYSGNEQFF. The CDR3 DNA sequence: TGTGCCAGCAGGGGAGGGGACTACTCAGGGAATGAGCAGTTCTTC.

The chain combines TRBV11-2 with TRBJ1-1, with 10 bases fitting TRBD1. The CDR3 contains 14 residues. Germline CDR1 and CDR2: SGHAT and FQNNGV. V shed 6 bases, J shed 6 bases, and the junction held 7 bases outside the gene matches. The CDR3 protein is CASRLDRGVPEAFF. DNA for the CDR3: TGTGCCAGCAGGCTGGACAGGGGGGTACCTGAAGCTTTCTTT.